This TCR beta chain came from a study of cytomegalovirus exposure and HLA in healthy donors. Study context: Among several hundred genotyped donors, roughly 81% fell in the Caucasian-associated ancestry cluster. The study, taken as a whole, reports: Analyses of presence and absence presupposed an approximately uniform sequencing depth across donors. Common viral pathogens (according to a later analysis) appeared linked to several of the most significant clusters. For most TCR beta V segments, an earlier analysis put the productive rate at about 87% or about 30% of the time.

Vbeta (60) and Jbeta (13) primers were used in the PCR. Assay: immunoSEQ multiplex PCR; the TCRdb copy retains only in-frame clones and omits some. The sample includes more than 150,000 clones, around 77% of them seen just once. The CDR3 has 14 residues. J was trimmed by 4 bases and V by 5 bases; bases with no gene match: 6. Germline lookup yields CDR1 SGHRS and CDR2 YFSETQ. This clone was seen only once. Its antigen is undetermined. Sequenced sample: PBMCs. The V call is TRBV5-1, the J call TRBJ2-7, with 10 bases matching TRBD2. This TCR derives from a woman aged 25 to 39 in good health and CMV-seronegative. The CDR3 region has the DNA TGCGCCAGCAGATTGAGCGGGGGGGCGTACGAGCAGTACTTC. Residues: CASRLSGGAYEQYF. Variable domain in full (rest from reference TRBV5-1 and TRBJ2-7): KAGVTQTPRYLIKTRGQQVTLSCSPISGHRSVSWYQQTPGQGLQFLFEYFSETQRNKGNFPGRFSGRQFSNSRSEMNVSTLELGDSALYLCASRLSGGAYEQYFGPGTRLTVT.